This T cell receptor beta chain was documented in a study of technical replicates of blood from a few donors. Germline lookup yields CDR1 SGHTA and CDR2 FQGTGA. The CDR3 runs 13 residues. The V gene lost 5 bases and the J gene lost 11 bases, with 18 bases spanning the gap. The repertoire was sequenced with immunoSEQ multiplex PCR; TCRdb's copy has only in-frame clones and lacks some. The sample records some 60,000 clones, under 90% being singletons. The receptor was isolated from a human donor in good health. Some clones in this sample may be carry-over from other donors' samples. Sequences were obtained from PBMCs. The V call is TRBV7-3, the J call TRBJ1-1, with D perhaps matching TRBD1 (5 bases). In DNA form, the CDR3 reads TGTGCCAGCAGCGTGGGTGAGGGACTCGAGGCTTTCTTT. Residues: CASSVGEGLEAFF.